This record looks at one TCR beta chain sequence and its context. The antigen is unknown. Being one base from a much bigger clone, this may be a read error. This entry comes from a study of lung T cells in sarcoidosis with Löfgren's syndrome. This CDR3 contains 18 residues. Per germline, CDR1 MNHNS and CDR2 SASEGT. Findings and caveats of the study: Shared TRAV12-1 and TRBV2 CDR3 motifs were reported across several patients.

TCRdb reprocessed the reads via MiXCR and lists one record per CDR3 protein. The sample consists of tens of thousands of distinct CDR3 sequences, 21% of them appearing once. Sequencing was performed on CD4+ T cells from PBMCs. This TCR came from a human donor with sarcoidosis (Löfgren's syndrome or another form), or a control subject (not recorded which). The chain has TRBV6-1 and TRBJ2-6, with unresolved D. CDR3: CTSSEQGVGFSGANVLTF. The CDR3 DNA reads TGTACCAGCTCGGAGCAAGGAGTTGGATTCTCTGGGGCCAACGTCCTGACTTTC.